Listed here are 24 T cell receptor beta chains from one sample, sequenced in a study of cytomegalovirus exposure and HLA in healthy donors. The PCR ran on 60 Vbeta and 13 Jbeta primers. The protocol was immunoSEQ multiplex PCR, while the TCRdb copy is restricted to in-frame clones and leaves out a portion. The repertoire holds 55,000 to 70,000 clones, with about two thirds as singletons. The sample taken for sequencing was PBMCs. These receptors were obtained from a woman aged 55-69 years in good health and CMV-seropositive.

This clone was recorded a few times. CDR3 sequence reads: CASSTKGQVGEGYTF. CDR3 DNA sequence: TGTGCCAGCAGCACTAAGGGACAGGTGGGGGAGGGCTACACCTTC. This chain connects TRBV13 to TRBJ1-2; 8 bases match TRBD1. The CDR3 has 15 residues. Germline trimming cut 5 bases from V and 8 bases from J; bases unmatched to any gene: 13. Looked up from germline, CDR1 is PRHDT and CDR2 is FYEKMQ (reference sequence).

The CDR3 region is CASTPFGSGDEKLFF. For the CDR3, the DNA is TGTGCCAGTACCCCTTTTGGGAGCGGGGATGAAAAACTGTTTTTT. The chain uses TRBV19 and TRBJ1-4; no definite D call. This CDR3 contains 15 residues. Germline V gene data show CDR1 as LNHDA and CDR2 as SQIVND (reference sequence). Trimming took 7 bases from V and 6 from J, leaving 18 bases between them.

This clone appeared once. The chain couples TRBV4-2 to TRBJ1-1; the D is unclear. V lost 4 bases and J lost 0, with 15 bases in between. The CDR3 totals 16 residues. Germline CDR1 LGHNA, CDR2 YNFKEQ. For the CDR3, the DNA is TGTGCCAGCAGCCCCGGACGGGAAACCCTGAACACTGAAGCTTTCTTT. This sequence encodes CASSPGRETLNTEAFF.

DNA for the CDR3: TGTGCCAGCTCACCACAGGGGGCGCCGAACTATGGCTACACCTTC. Translation gives CASSPQGAPNYGYTF. V gene TRBV18 combines with J gene TRBJ1-2, with 7 bases aligning to TRBD1. The CDR3 is 15 amino acids. The germline gives CDR1 KGHSH, CDR2 LQKENI. The J segment lost 2 bases and the V segment lost 1 base, leaving 4 bases of the junction unmatched.

This rearrangement joins TRBV7-9 to TRBJ1-2; D unclear. This CDR3 is 16 amino acids long. The germline V gene has CDR1 SEHNR and CDR2 FQNEAQ (reference sequence). V lost 5 bases to trimming and J lost 4 bases, with 20 bases between them. CDR3 region: CASSPGSLTASYGYTF. The CDR3, as DNA: TGTGCCAGCAGCCCGGGAAGTCTAACCGCCAGCTATGGCTACACCTTC.

This clone was counted a few times. The chain recombines TRBV10-2 with TRBJ2-2; 9 nucleotides align to TRBD1. This CDR3 has 15 amino acids. V dropped 7 bases and J dropped 7; count of bases not matched to a gene: 10. Germline CDR1 is WSHSY and CDR2 is SAAADI. CDR3 bases: TGCGCCAGCACCCATACAGGGGGCGGCGGCGGGGAGCTGTTTTTT. Translated, it gives CASTHTGGGGGELFF.

The chain recombines TRBV5-6 with TRBJ2-7; TRBD2 matches at 8 bases. V dropped 4 bases and J dropped 4; count of bases not matched to a gene: 7. Per germline, CDR1 SGHDT and CDR2 YYEEEE. The CDR3 extends over 14 amino acids. CDR3 protein: CASSALADPYEQYF. Here the CDR3 DNA reads TGTGCCAGCAGCGCACTAGCGGACCCTTACGAGCAGTACTTC.

This clone was detected only a few times. The chain combines TRBV5-8 with TRBJ2-1, with 9 nucleotides matching TRBD2. CDR3 length: 15 residues. From germline, CDR1 is SGHTS and CDR2 YDEGEE. V lost 4 bases, J lost 7 bases, and 9 bases stayed unmatched. This CDR3 reads CASSVSGGSPNEQFF. The CDR3 bases are TGTGCCAGCAGCGTGAGCGGGGGGTCACCTAATGAGCAGTTCTTC. The complete variable domain, with remaining parts taken from reference TRBV5-8 and TRBJ2-1, reads EAGVTQSPTHLIKTRGQQATLRCSPISGHTSVYWYQQALGLGLQFLLWYDEGEERNRGNFPPRFSGRQFPNYSSELNVNALELEDSALYLCASSVSGGSPNEQFFGPGTRLTVL.

This clone was seen more than once but under ten times. V gene TRBV13 combines with J gene TRBJ2-7; D ambiguous. The V gene lost 3 bases and the J gene lost 3 bases, with 15 bases spanning the gap. CDR1 and CDR2 (germline): PRHDT, FYEKMQ (reference sequence). The CDR3 has 15 amino acids. The CDR3 DNA sequence: TGTGCCAGCAGCTTCCCTGGGCAGCCTGACTACGAGCAGTACTTC. Its protein product is CASSFPGQPDYEQYF.

V is TRBV7-3 and J is TRBJ2-2; unclear D gene. The V gene's germline CDR1 is SGHTA and CDR2 FQGTGA. There are 16 residues in the CDR3. Trimming removed 7 bases at V and 0 bases at J, with 15 bases between. This CDR3 is CASTKTAVTNTGELFF. The CDR3 DNA follows: TGTGCCAGCACCAAAACCGCAGTAACGAACACCGGGGAGCTGTTTTTT.

The V and J genes are TRBV5-6 and TRBJ1-1, with D perhaps TRBD1 (5 bases). Germline V gene data show CDR1 as SGHDT and CDR2 as YYEEEE. Trimming removed 4 bases at V and 11 bases at J, with 18 bases between. The CDR3 totals 13 residues. The chain's CDR3 is CASSLSQGLRAFF. CDR3 bases: TGTGCCAGCAGCCTATCCCAGGGATTGCGGGCTTTCTTT.

The gene calls are TRBV15 and TRBJ1-1, with 7 nucleotides matching TRBD1. Germline values: CDR1 LNHNV, CDR2 YYDKDF (reference sequence). The CDR3 has 16 amino acids. Trimming at V came to 1 base and at J to 1 base, leaving 6 bases not matched to a gene. Here the CDR3 DNA reads TGTGCCACCAGCAGAGCGATTGGGACAGCGAACACTGAAGCTTTCTTT. The encoded protein is CATSRAIGTANTEAFF.

V usage is TRBV5-1 and J usage is TRBJ1-2; tentative D call: TRBD1 (6 bases). Germline-derived CDR1 and CDR2 are SGHRS and YFSETQ. The CDR3 runs to 14 residues. Trimming removed 2 bases from V and 4 bases from J, with 12 bases in between. CDR3 sequence: CASSLDTGSYGYTF. CDR3 DNA: TGCGCCAGCAGCTTAGACACAGGGAGCTATGGCTACACCTTC.

The chain combines TRBV5-8 with TRBJ2-3, with D perhaps matching TRBD2 (7 bases). The V end lost 2 bases, the J end lost 6 bases, and 16 bases lay between the germline ends. Germline CDR1 and CDR2: SGHTS and YDEGEE. The CDR3 loop spans 15 amino acids. This CDR3 reads CASSFPGGAGDTQYF. The DNA for the CDR3 is TGTGCCAGCAGCTTCCCTGGGGGGGCAGGGGATACGCAGTATTTT. The full variable domain, in which reference TRBV5-8 and TRBJ2-3 provide the parts outside the CDR3, is EAGVTQSPTHLIKTRGQQATLRCSPISGHTSVYWYQQALGLGLQFLLWYDEGEERNRGNFPPRFSGRQFPNYSSELNVNALELEDSALYLCASSFPGGAGDTQYFGPGTRLTVL.

The chain carries TRBV7-2 and TRBJ1-1; possible D gene TRBD1, 6 bases. This CDR3 region has 14 residues. Germline V lookup: CDR1 SGHTA, CDR2 FQGNSA. Trimming removed 4 bases at V and 0 bases at J, with 9 bases between. CDR3 sequence reads: CASSSDSVNTEAFF. CDR3 in DNA: TGTGCCAGCAGCTCGGACAGTGTGAACACTGAAGCTTTCTTT.

This clone was recorded once. V gene TRBV19 combines with J gene TRBJ1-3, with TRBD1 matching 10 bases. From germline, CDR1 is LNHDA and CDR2 SQIVND (reference sequence). CDR3 length: 14 residues. V lost 7 bases, J lost 9 bases, and 9 bases stayed unmatched. CDR3 amino acids: CASKAGTGESTIYF. The CDR3, as DNA: TGTGCCAGTAAGGCCGGGACAGGGGAATCCACCATATATTTT.

This clone showed up just once. The V call is TRBV9, the J call TRBJ2-3, with 10 bases lining up with TRBD2. Germline-derived CDR1 and CDR2 are SGDLS and YYNGEE. The J segment lost 1 base and the V segment lost 0 bases, leaving 11 bases of the junction unmatched. This CDR3 contains 19 residues. Written as DNA, the CDR3 is TGTGCCAGCAGCGTAGACCCTAGCGGGGGTTCGGTGGGCACAGATACGCAGTATTTT. Translation: CASSVDPSGGSVGTDTQYF.

V usage is TRBV5-6 and J usage is TRBJ2-1; D is undetermined. CDR1 and CDR2 from the germline V gene are SGHDT and YYEEEE. V shed 0 bases and J shed 4 bases, with 11 bases lying between them. The CDR3 covers 15 residues. The CDR3 loop reads CASSLARDSYNEQFF. CDR3 sequence (DNA): TGTGCCAGCAGCTTGGCCAGAGACTCGTACAATGAGCAGTTCTTC.

This clone appeared a few times. CDR3: CASSETGYGNTIYF. In nucleotides, the CDR3 is TGTGCCAGCAGTGAAACCGGGTATGGAAACACCATATATTTT. This chain joins TRBV25-1 and TRBJ1-3; D unclear. Germline V gives CDR1 MGHDK, CDR2 SYGVNS. V gave up 2 bases and J gave up 3 bases, with 8 bases separating them. The CDR3 spans 14 residues.

The chain has TRBV7-9 and TRBJ2-3; TRBD1 matches at 7 bases. The J segment lost 2 bases and the V segment lost 5 bases, leaving 7 bases of the junction unmatched. The CDR3 runs 15 residues. Germline CDR1 reads SEHNR; CDR2 reads FQNEAQ (reference sequence). The CDR3 is CASSNPQGNTDTQYF. In nucleotides, the CDR3 is TGTGCCAGCAGCAACCCACAGGGGAACACAGATACGCAGTATTTT.

The chain recombines TRBV30 with TRBJ2-1; TRBD2 matches 14 bases. Germline assignment: CDR1 GTSNPN and CDR2 SVGIG (reference sequence). The CDR3 is 20 amino acids. The J segment lost 3 bases and the V segment lost 3 bases, leaving 16 bases of the junction unmatched. The CDR3 nucleotides are TGTGCCTGGAGCCCTACCCCCACAGTAGGACTAGCGGGGGGCTACAATGAGCAGTTCTTC. Residues: CAWSPTPTVGLAGGYNEQFF.

The chain couples TRBV4-3 to TRBJ1-1; 8 bases line up with TRBD1. CDR1 is LGHNA and CDR2 is YSLEER in the germline V gene. This CDR3 has 18 residues. The V and J ends lost 0 bases and 0 bases, in that order; junction bases with no gene match: 9. The CDR3 loop is CASSQDLFSRGLNTEAFF. The CDR3 bases are TGCGCCAGCAGCCAAGATCTATTCTCCAGGGGGCTGAACACTGAAGCTTTCTTT.

Only a few counts were recorded for this clone. V usage is TRBV28 and J usage is TRBJ1-1; D remains ambiguous. Per the germline V gene, CDR1 is MDHEN and CDR2 is SYDVKM. This CDR3 contains 14 residues. V was cut by 5 bases and J by 0 bases, with 10 bases left in between. This chain's CDR3 is CASSTPPMNTEAFF. Here the CDR3 DNA reads TGTGCCAGCAGTACTCCCCCGATGAACACTGAAGCTTTCTTT.

The gene calls are TRBV18 and TRBJ2-5; 10 nucleotides align to TRBD1. Unmatched junction bases numbered 8, after V lost 3 bases and J lost 1 base. Germline CDR1 KGHSH, CDR2 LQKENI. The CDR3 has 17 amino acids. The CDR3 DNA sequence: TGTGCCAGCTCACCCAACGGTCGGGACAGGGGCCAAGAGACCCAGTACTTC. This gives the protein CASSPNGRDRGQETQYF.